What follows describes a single T cell receptor (beta chain). The antigen is not known. TCRdb keeps only in-frame clones here, not all; method: immunoSEQ multiplex PCR. The sample includes about 24,000 clones, around 77% seen only once; the top ten take more than 10%. The germline gives CDR1 WNHNN, CDR2 SYGVQD (reference sequence). Trimming cost V 5 bases and J 0 bases, with 8 bases left between them. The CDR3 has 14 residues. This specimen belongs to a study of OX40 agonist ivuxolimab in advanced cancers. Study context: Dose-escalation patients had hepatocellular carcinoma, melanoma, renal cell or head and neck cancer.

The study, taken as a whole, reports: CD4+ and CD8+ T cells in blood underwent clonal expansion by week 6 at 0.1 to 3.0 mg/kg.

This specimen consisted of CD4+ or CD8+ T cells sorted from blood, obtained in a trial of the OX40 agonist ivuxolimab. The rearrangement joins TRBV10-1 to TRBJ2-1; tentatively, D is TRBD1 (6 bases). This TCR was sampled from an adult with an advanced solid tumor such as melanoma, head and neck, liver or kidney cancer. Here the CDR3 DNA reads TGCGCCAGCAGTTCAGGGGCCTCCTACAATGAGCAGTTCTTC. Protein: CASSSGASYNEQFF.